What follows are 25 T cell receptor beta chains derived from one specimen sequenced in a study of T cell clusters in autoimmune cytopenias. Multiplex touch-down PCR amplified TRB using TRB-A and TRB-B pools in one tube. After re-calling the multiplex PCR reads, TCRdb lists one entry per CDR3 protein, DNA absent. Recorded for this sample: fewer than 15,000 distinct CDR3 sequences. Tens of thousands of genome equivalents of blood DNA were amplified for TRB. Sequencing was performed on peripheral blood. The origin of the receptors is a human donor with an autoimmune cytopenia or autoimmune hepatitis (not recorded which).

Considering frequency, this clonotype is medium-sized. The CDR3 loop is CASSYLRAHGGPGELFF. V usage is TRBV6-9 and J usage is TRBJ2-2; TCRdb lists TRBD1, though no DNA is available to test this call. There are 17 residues in the CDR3. Germline CDR1 MNHGY, CDR2 SVAAGI.

The genes are TRBV18 and TRBJ2-5; lacking DNA, the TRBD1 call made by TCRdb goes unchecked. Germline CDR1 is KGHSH and CDR2 is LQKENI. The CDR3 sequence is 15 residues long. CDR3 in amino acids: CASSPRADNQETQYF.

The rearrangement uses TRBV7-6 and TRBJ2-1; TCRdb's assignment of TRBD2 cannot be checked, as there is no DNA. The CDR3 length is 15 residues. Germline-derived CDR1 and CDR2 are SGHVS and FNYEAQ. CDR3 amino acids: CASSLGLAEYNEQFF.

The chain joins TRBV6-1 to TRBJ2-3; TCRdb's D call, TRBD1, is unchecked because there is no DNA. Germline V gene sequence: CDR1 MNHNS, CDR2 SASEGT. The CDR3 is made up of 16 amino acids. This CDR3 is CASSGYDRGPLDTQYF.

The CDR3 protein is CASSPDGSNYGYTF. V gene TRBV18 combines with J gene TRBJ1-2. The germline CDR1 and CDR2 sequences are KGHSH and LQKENI. CDR3 size: 14 residues.

By frequency, this clonotype is medium-sized. The chain couples TRBV30 to TRBJ2-3; TCRdb indicates TRBD1, and absent DNA this call remains unverified. The germline V gene has CDR1 GTSNPN and CDR2 SVGIG (reference sequence). CDR3 length equals 12 residues. Here the CDR3 reads CAWEGLTDTQYF.

V usage is TRBV10-3 and J usage is TRBJ2-3; TCRdb's D call, TRBD2, is unchecked because there is no DNA. The germline gives CDR1 ENHRY, CDR2 SYGVKD. This CDR3 is 17 amino acids long. The CDR3 reads CAISAGRRREGTDTQYF.

V is TRBV15 and J is TRBJ2-7; TCRdb's D call, TRBD2, is unchecked because there is no DNA. The CDR3 length is 13 residues. Germline V lookup: CDR1 LNHNV, CDR2 YYDKDF (reference sequence). This chain's CDR3 is CATESDYSYEQYF.

This rearrangement joins TRBV18 to TRBJ2-5; TCRdb selects TRBD2, and the lack of DNA leaves this call unchecked. This CDR3 is built from 15 residues. Germline V gene lookup returns CDR1 KGHSH and CDR2 LQKENI. CDR3 loop: CASSLPAGAKETQYF.

The chain recombines TRBV11-1 with TRBJ2-7; TCRdb lists TRBD1, though no DNA is available to test this call. CDR1 SGHAT and CDR2 FQDESV come from the germline V gene (reference sequence). The CDR3 runs to 16 residues. CDR3 amino acids: CASSDRGTGLFYEQYF.

This clonotype is identified as medium-sized from frequency. The rearrangement joins TRBV30 to TRBJ2-5. The germline gives CDR1 GTSNPN, CDR2 SVGIG (reference sequence). The CDR3 consists of 13 residues. The CDR3 spells CAWSGSGWETQYF.

The rearrangement joins TRBV12-3 or TRBV12-4 to TRBJ1-5; there is no DNA to check the TCRdb D call of TRBD1. CDR3 length: 13 residues. The chain's CDR3 is CASRTGPNQPQHF.

The chain joins TRBV6-5 to TRBJ1-1; TCRdb's D gene call, TRBD1, goes unchecked for lack of DNA. The germline CDR1 and CDR2 sequences are MNHEY and SVGAGI. The CDR3 sequence is 15 residues long. The CDR3: CASSSRHRGNTEAFF.

The rearrangement links TRBV30 to TRBJ1-2; TCRdb's D call of TRBD1 is untestable without DNA. The CDR3 length is 14 residues. Germline-derived CDR1 and CDR2 are GTSNPN and SVGIG (reference sequence). This CDR3 reads CAWSVPGTRWGYTF. Filled out from reference TRBV30 and TRBJ1-2, the complete variable domain reads SQTIHQWPATLVQPVGSPLSLECTVEGTSNPNLYWYRQAAGRGLQLLFYSVGIGQISSEVPQNLSASRPQDRQFILSSKKLLLSDSGFYLCAWSVPGTRWGYTFGSGTRLTVV.

Measured by frequency, this clonotype is medium-sized. This chain connects TRBV29-1 to TRBJ1-2. Germline-derived CDR1 and CDR2 are SQVTM and ANQGSEA. The CDR3 covers 14 residues. CDR3 in amino acids: CSVDREGANYGYTF.

This chain uses TRBV12-3 or TRBV12-4 with TRBJ1-5. The CDR3 consists of 13 residues. The CDR3 loop reads CATQAGPNQPQHF.

The chain combines TRBV6-5 with TRBJ2-4; TCRdb lists TRBD1, though no DNA is available to test this call. Germline CDR1 MNHEY, CDR2 SVGAGI. This CDR3 spans 14 amino acids. CDR3 residues: CASSPPGQGGIQYF.

This chain joins TRBV14 and TRBJ1-6; TCRdb's D call, TRBD1, is unchecked because there is no DNA. Germline V lookup: CDR1 SGHDN, CDR2 FVKESK. This CDR3 comprises 15 residues. CDR3 in amino acids: CASSPRTGGHSPLHF. The whole variable domain, filled in from reference TRBV14 and TRBJ1-6, reads EAGVTQFPSHSVIEKGQTVTLRCDPISGHDNLYWYRRVMGKEIKFLLHFVKESKQDESGMPNNRFLAERTGGTYSTLKVQPAELEDSGVYFCASSPRTGGHSPLHFGNGTRLTVT.

V is TRBV5-1 and J is TRBJ2-1. Germline V gene sequence: CDR1 SGHRS, CDR2 YFSETQ. The CDR3 is 14 amino acids. CDR3 residues: CASSSESSYNEQFF.

The rearrangement uses TRBV12-3 or TRBV12-4 and TRBJ1-1. CDR3 size: 13 residues. CDR3 residues: CASSLSENTEAFF.

This clonotype ranks as medium-sized in terms of frequency. J is TRBJ2-3 and V is TRBV12-3 or TRBV12-4. The CDR3 covers 14 residues. This chain's CDR3 is CASSLGLSTDTQYF.

The rearrangement joins TRBV5-6 to TRBJ2-5; without DNA, the TCRdb call of TRBD1 cannot be checked. The CDR3 runs to 14 residues. Germline CDR1 reads SGHDT; CDR2 reads YYEEEE. The CDR3 sequence: CASSPGPGQETQYF. Complete variable domain (other parts from reference TRBV5-6 and TRBJ2-5): DAGVTQSPTHLIKTRGQQVTLRCSPKSGHDTVSWYQQALGQGPQFIFQYYEEEERQRGNFPDRFSGHQFPNYSSELNVNALLLGDSALYLCASSPGPGQETQYFGPGTRLLVL.

This clonotype is called medium-sized based on its frequency. The V and J genes are TRBV27 and TRBJ2-1. The CDR3 is made up of 14 amino acids. Germline V lookup: CDR1 MNHEY, CDR2 SMNVEV (reference sequence). The CDR3 loop reads CASSDTGPYNEQFF.

V usage is TRBV12-3 or TRBV12-4 and J usage is TRBJ1-5. This CDR3 spans 12 amino acids. The CDR3 loop reads CASSLSSQPQHF.

The chain links TRBV19 to TRBJ2-7; TCRdb names TRBD1, which stays unverified in the absence of DNA. Germline lookup yields CDR1 LNHDA and CDR2 SQIVND (reference sequence). The CDR3 contains 21 residues. This CDR3 reads CASLRGQQDAPGRRGSYEQYF.